The clone carrying this T cell receptor (beta chain) was found a few times. Germline V gene data show CDR1 as SGHTA and CDR2 as FQGTGA. Losses at the gene ends were 3 bases for V and 12 bases for J; bases not matched to a gene: 5. The CDR3 has 13 amino acids. Via MiXCR, TCRdb re-called the 5' RACE reads, giving one row per CDR3 protein. This table has hundreds of thousands of distinct CDR3 sequences, approximately 15% appearing once. This sample was included in a study of T-cell memory formation after mild COVID-19. This chain uses TRBV7-3 with TRBJ1-6; 7 nucleotides agree with TRBD1. The sequence was collected from a man between 18 and 29 years old who had mild COVID-19 (a few samples of this study predate the infection). Cell type and time point are not known. The sequenced sample consisted of PBMCs or a T cell subset sorted from them (not recorded which). CDR3: CASSFVAGGPLHF. CDR3 sequence (DNA): TGTGCCAGCAGCTTTGTCGCAGGGGGACCCCTCCACTTT.